Listed below are T cell receptor beta chains from one sample, sequenced in a study of shared clonotypes between healthy human individuals. The protocol was immunoSEQ multiplex PCR, while the TCRdb copy is restricted to in-frame clones and leaves out a portion. The sample includes about 1.9 million clones, 80% to 95% of them seen just once. Sequenced sample: naive CD8+ T cells from PBMCs. The receptor set was obtained from a young man in good health. Some clones in this sample may be carry-over from other donors' samples. The CDR3 runs from the conserved cysteine through the conserved F or W. The order of the fields is D gene, V gene, J gene, clone size, CDR3 length, CDR3 protein, CDR3 DNA. D genes are given only for firm matches. Clone size appears in some rows only: once, few, many, or a class for an expanded clone.

-	TRBV19	TRBJ1-4	-	17	CASSTGWRVAREEKLFF	TGTGCCAGTAGTACGGGATGGAGGGTGGCCAGAGAAGAAAAACTGTTTTTT
TRBD1	TRBV5-4	TRBJ2-5	-	17	CASSLGLWDRAQETQYF	TGTGCCAGCAGCTTGGGGTTGTGGGACAGGGCCCAAGAGACCCAGTACTTC
TRBD1	TRBV11-3	TRBJ2-2	-	15	CASSTRQGSPGELFF	TGTGCCAGCAGCACCCGACAGGGATCCCCCGGGGAGCTGTTTTTT
-	TRBV2	TRBJ2-7	-	13	CARGPGRSYEQYF	TGTGCCAGGGGACCAGGGAGATCCTACGAGCAGTACTTC
-	TRBV27	TRBJ2-7	-	12	CASSGRSYEQYF	TGTGCCAGCTCGGGACGATCCTACGAGCAGTACTTC
TRBD2	TRBV6-5	TRBJ2-1	-	13	CASGSGRASEQFF	TGTGCCAGCGGAAGCGGGAGGGCCTCTGAGCAGTTCTTC
TRBD1	TRBV25-1	TRBJ1-2	once	12	CAAYQGDYGYTF	TGTGCCGCCTACCAGGGGGACTATGGCTACACCTTC
-	TRBV27	TRBJ2-3	-	15	CASSPGLASTDTQYF	TGTGCCAGTTCGCCCGGCCTAGCGAGCACAGATACGCAGTATTTT
TRBD2	TRBV6-5	TRBJ2-7	-	15	CASSYTLAGSYEQYF	TGTGCCAGCAGTTACACCTTAGCGGGATCCTACGAGCAGTACTTC
-	TRBV19	TRBJ1-4	-	11	CASSVLEKLFF	TGTGCCAGTAGTGTACTTGAAAAACTGTTTTTT
-	TRBV5-4	TRBJ1-3	-	17	CASSSRSLTSSGNTIYF	TGTGCCAGCAGCTCCCGCAGCCTCACGAGCTCTGGAAACACCATATATTTT